These 10 T cell receptor beta chains came from one sample sequenced in a study of OX40 agonist ivuxolimab in advanced cancers. Sequencing was performed with immunoSEQ multiplex PCR; in TCRdb, only in-frame clones are kept and a portion is missing. The sample records 36,000 or so clones, around four fifths being singletons. The input for sequencing was CD4+ or CD8+ T cells sorted from blood, taken in a trial of the OX40 agonist ivuxolimab. These receptors came from an adult with an advanced solid tumor such as melanoma, head and neck, liver or kidney cancer.

The chain employs TRBV30 and TRBJ2-4, with D hard to call. The CDR3 is made up of 10 amino acids. The germline V and J ends were trimmed by 5 bases and 15 bases, with 14 bases remaining between them. Per the germline V gene, CDR1 is GTSNPN and CDR2 is SVGIG (reference sequence). The CDR3 DNA sequence: TGTGCCTGGGGCATCAGGAAAAGGTACTTC. Its translation: CAWGIRKRYF.

The gene calls are TRBV11-2 and TRBJ2-7; D unresolved. V dropped 2 bases and J dropped 3 bases, with 11 bases sitting between them. CDR1 is SGHAT and CDR2 is FQNNGV in the germline V gene. The CDR3 loop spans 14 amino acids. As DNA, the CDR3 is TGTGCCAGCAGCTTAACCCAGGTAAACTACGAGCAGTACTTC. Protein: CASSLTQVNYEQYF.

Here the CDR3 reads CASSPYDRTYEQYF. CDR3 sequence (DNA): TGTGCCAGCAGTCCCTACGACAGAACCTACGAGCAGTACTTC. This chain links TRBV28 with TRBJ2-7; D may be TRBD1 (5 bases). The CDR3 extends over 14 amino acids. Trimming left V 5 bases short and J 2 bases short, with 13 bases between. Germline V gives CDR1 MDHEN, CDR2 SYDVKM.

This chain connects TRBV10-3 to TRBJ1-2; 9 nucleotides align to TRBD1. Germline V gene lookup returns CDR1 ENHRY and CDR2 SYGVKD. Trimming cost V 10 bases and J 1 base; bases outside gene matches: 10. This CDR3 contains 15 residues. The CDR3 loop reads CATGQGETYNYGYTF. The CDR3 coding sequence is TGTGCCACGGGACAGGGAGAAACTTATAACTATGGCTACACCTTC.

The chain joins TRBV19 to TRBJ2-6; maybe TRBD1 (6 bases). Trimming left V 5 bases short and J 4 bases short, with 21 bases between. This CDR3 has 18 amino acids. CDR1 is LNHDA, CDR2 SQIVND, per germline (reference sequence). The CDR3 is CASSSETTGTTGANVLTF. The CDR3 DNA reads as TGTGCCAGTAGTTCTGAAACGACAGGTACGACCGGGGCCAACGTCCTGACTTTC.

The chain employs TRBV5-1 and TRBJ2-2; 10 bases map to TRBD2. Germline V gives CDR1 SGHRS, CDR2 YFSETQ. The CDR3 covers 16 residues. V gave up 2 bases and J gave up 3 bases; unmatched junction bases: 4. The CDR3 DNA reads as TGCGCCAGCAGCTTTCAGGGGACTAGCGACACCGGGGAGCTGTTTTTT. Encoded protein: CASSFQGTSDTGELFF.

The chain's CDR3 is CATFGGMNTEAFF. The CDR3 DNA sequence: TGTGCCACCTTCGGGGGGATGAACACTGAAGCTTTCTTT. The rearrangement joins TRBV5-6 to TRBJ1-1; TRBD1 might be the D (5 bases). This CDR3 contains 13 residues. Trimming left V 9 bases short and J 0 bases short, with 12 bases between. Germline loops: CDR1 SGHDT, CDR2 YYEEEE.

The V and J genes are TRBV5-4 and TRBJ1-1, with a possible D match to TRBD1 (6 bases). The germline CDR1 and CDR2 sequences are SGHNT and YYREEE (reference sequence). The CDR3 is 16 amino acids. V lost 3 bases and J lost 1, with 16 bases in between. The CDR3 loop reads CASSSAQTGPNTEAFF. As DNA, the CDR3 is TGTGCCAGCAGCTCTGCCCAGACAGGACCGAACACTGAAGCTTTCTTT.

J is TRBJ1-2 and V is TRBV2; TRBD1 matches 8 bases. The CDR3 runs 13 residues. CDR1 and CDR2 from the germline V gene are SNHLY and FYNNEI. V was clipped by 10 bases and J by 7 bases; unmatched bases: 11. CDR3 region: CANDRGLGAGYTF. CDR3 DNA: TGTGCCAACGACAGGGGCTTGGGAGCTGGCTACACCTTC.

This chain connects TRBV6-1 to TRBJ2-1, with a possible D match to TRBD1 (6 bases). Germline CDR1 reads MNHNS; CDR2 reads SASEGT. V was cut by 7 bases and J by 1 base, with 14 bases left in between. The CDR3 has 15 residues. The CDR3 loop is CASTKDRLSYNEQFF. Here the CDR3 DNA reads TGTGCCAGCACCAAAGACAGGTTATCCTACAATGAGCAGTTCTTC.